This T cell receptor delta chain was recovered during a study of Vδ1+ human thymocytes. Regarding this clone: The antigen is undetermined.

Sequences come from RNA converted to cDNA by reverse transcription. Pooled V-gene forward primers with one constant-region reverse primer generated the CDR3 amplicons by multiplex PCR. TCRdb called clones from the multiplex PCR reads again using CATT. This table holds under 85,000 delta-chain clones, approximately 34% found once. The sorted cells were CD3+ Vdelta1+ Vdelta2- thymocytes from alphabeta-depleted thymus. Study observations and caveats: In the thymus, TRG and TRD repertoires looked highly polyclonal with Gaussian CDR3 lengths. Unexpected Vdelta2 sequences could cause misinterpretation of bulk repertoire data.

Germline V lookup: CDR1 TSWWSYY, CDR2 QGS. Trimming cost V 3 bases and J 2 bases; bases outside gene matches: 17. CDR3 length: 20 residues. The sequence derives from a boy in the first two years of life who had congenital heart surgery. The specimen sequenced was Vdelta1+ gamma-delta thymocytes from the thymus. Subset specified: FACS-sorted CD3+ TCRalphabeta- TCRVdelta1+ TCRVdelta2- thymocytes. The chain couples TRDV1 to TRDJ1, with TRDD3 identical over 11 bases. The CDR3 loop is CALGDRPGLSGGYWTDKLIF. The CDR3 coding sequence is TGTGCTCTTGGGGACCGACCCGGCCTCTCTGGGGGATACTGGACCGATAAACTCATCTTT.